This is a list of T cell receptor beta chains from one sample in a study of shared clonotypes between healthy human individuals. TCRdb's table, derived via immunoSEQ multiplex PCR, lists solely in-frame clones and lacks some. The sample includes approximately 1.5 million clones, less than 99% of them seen just once. The specimen sequenced was naive CD4+ T cells sorted from blood. The receptors were gathered from a man younger than 40 in good health. CDR3s include the opening cysteine and the closing phenylalanine or tryptophan. The order of the fields is clone size, D gene, J gene, V gene, CDR3 protein, CDR3 DNA. D genes are given only for firm matches. The size field is filled for only some rows; it gives once, few, many or a size class.

clone_size: -
d_call: TRBD2
j_call: TRBJ2-7
v_call: TRBV5-1
cdr3_aa: CASSPGMLAESSYEQYF
cdr3_nt: TGCGCCAGCAGCCCGGGGATGCTAGCGGAGAGCTCCTACGAGCAGTACTTC

clone_size: -
d_call: -
j_call: TRBJ2-3
v_call: TRBV6-1
cdr3_aa: CASSDLASSTDTQYF
cdr3_nt: TGTGCCAGCAGTGATTTGGCCTCTAGCACAGATACGCAGTATTTT

clone_size: -
d_call: TRBD2
j_call: TRBJ2-5
v_call: TRBV5-1
cdr3_aa: CASSLAATSGRRNDQYF
cdr3_nt: TGCGCCAGCAGCTTGGCCGCAACTAGCGGGAGGCGAAATGACCAGTACTTC

clone_size: -
d_call: TRBD2
j_call: TRBJ2-7
v_call: TRBV25-1
cdr3_aa: CASSELGGTSSYEQYF
cdr3_nt: TGTGCCAGCAGTGAACTCGGGGGGACCAGCTCCTACGAGCAGTACTTC

clone_size: -
d_call: TRBD1
j_call: TRBJ2-5
v_call: TRBV18
cdr3_aa: CASSPSVTGTGTQYF
cdr3_nt: TGTGCCAGCTCACCCTCCGTGACAGGGACAGGGACCCAGTACTTC

clone_size: -
d_call: TRBD1
j_call: TRBJ2-7
v_call: TRBV4-2
cdr3_aa: CASSQEYPGQVLEQYF
cdr3_nt: TGTGCCAGCAGCCAAGAATATCCGGGACAGGTTCTCGAGCAGTACTTC

clone_size: -
d_call: -
j_call: TRBJ1-5
v_call: TRBV7-6
cdr3_aa: CASSLGANQPQHF
cdr3_nt: TGTGCCAGCAGCTTAGGGGCAAATCAGCCCCAGCATTTT

clone_size: -
d_call: TRBD1
j_call: TRBJ1-1
v_call: TRBV13
cdr3_aa: CASSSWDRGPEGEAFF
cdr3_nt: TGTGCCAGCAGCTCCTGGGACAGGGGGCCCGAAGGTGAAGCTTTCTTT

clone_size: -
d_call: -
j_call: TRBJ1-2
v_call: TRBV28
cdr3_aa: CASRTLIVNYGYTF
cdr3_nt: TGTGCCAGCAGAACGCTAATAGTAAACTATGGCTACACCTTC

clone_size: -
d_call: TRBD1
j_call: TRBJ2-3
v_call: TRBV19
cdr3_aa: CASSSKTGYADTQYF
cdr3_nt: TGTGCCAGTAGTTCGAAGACAGGGTATGCAGATACGCAGTATTTT

clone_size: -
d_call: TRBD1
j_call: TRBJ2-7
v_call: TRBV6-5
cdr3_aa: CASSPTTGQFEQYF
cdr3_nt: TGTGCCAGCAGCCCCACGACAGGGCAATTTGAGCAGTACTTC

clone_size: -
d_call: -
j_call: TRBJ2-1
v_call: TRBV19
cdr3_aa: CASSINLHHEQFF
cdr3_nt: TGTGCCAGTAGTATAAACCTCCATCATGAGCAGTTCTTC

clone_size: -
d_call: -
j_call: TRBJ2-3
v_call: TRBV28
cdr3_aa: CASSLERADTQYF
cdr3_nt: TGTGCCAGCAGTTTAGAGAGGGCAGATACGCAGTATTTT

clone_size: once
d_call: -
j_call: TRBJ1-1
v_call: TRBV2
cdr3_aa: CATTDGGGTEAFF
cdr3_nt: TGTGCCACCACCGATGGGGGTGGCACTGAAGCTTTCTTT

clone_size: -
d_call: TRBD1
j_call: TRBJ1-5
v_call: TRBV7-2
cdr3_aa: CASSPLRARGPSQPQHF
cdr3_nt: TGTGCCAGCAGCCCCCTACGGGCCAGGGGGCCTAGTCAGCCCCAGCATTTT

clone_size: -
d_call: TRBD2
j_call: TRBJ2-7
v_call: TRBV2
cdr3_aa: CASSELGTSGGYEQYF
cdr3_nt: TGTGCCAGCAGTGAATTGGGGACTAGCGGGGGATACGAGCAGTACTTC

clone_size: -
d_call: TRBD2
j_call: TRBJ2-1
v_call: TRBV5-5
cdr3_aa: CASSSLAGGPPGNEQFF
cdr3_nt: TGTGCCAGCAGCTCACTAGCGGGAGGGCCGCCTGGGAATGAGCAGTTCTTC

clone_size: -
d_call: -
j_call: TRBJ1-1
v_call: TRBV5-1
cdr3_aa: CASGQGSDTEAFF
cdr3_nt: TGCGCCAGCGGGCAGGGTTCCGACACTGAAGCTTTCTTT

clone_size: -
d_call: TRBD2
j_call: TRBJ2-1
v_call: TRBV29-1
cdr3_aa: CSVVGLAGTGDEQFF
cdr3_nt: TGCAGCGTTGTGGGACTAGCGGGCACAGGGGATGAGCAGTTCTTC

clone_size: -
d_call: -
j_call: TRBJ2-5
v_call: TRBV5-1
cdr3_aa: CASSLRGETQYF
cdr3_nt: TGCGCCAGCAGCCTGAGGGGGGAGACCCAGTACTTC

clone_size: once
d_call: TRBD2
j_call: TRBJ2-7
v_call: TRBV7-9
cdr3_aa: CASSLAGRRGSSYEQYF
cdr3_nt: TGTGCCAGCAGCTTAGCCGGGAGGAGGGGAAGCTCCTACGAGCAGTACTTC

clone_size: once
d_call: TRBD1
j_call: TRBJ1-4
v_call: TRBV5-1
cdr3_aa: CASSFYPRGGATNEKLFF
cdr3_nt: TGCGCCAGCAGCTTTTATCCCCGAGGGGGCGCAACTAATGAAAAACTGTTTTTT

clone_size: -
d_call: -
j_call: TRBJ1-4
v_call: TRBV30
cdr3_aa: CAWRGRQNEKLFF
cdr3_nt: TGTGCCTGGAGAGGACGGCAGAATGAAAAACTGTTTTTT

clone_size: -
d_call: -
j_call: TRBJ2-3
v_call: TRBV7-2
cdr3_aa: CASTQASASDTQYF
cdr3_nt: TGTGCCAGCACCCAGGCTAGCGCGTCCGATACGCAGTATTTT

clone_size: -
d_call: -
j_call: TRBJ2-6
v_call: TRBV15
cdr3_aa: CATSRRQGAAGANVLTF
cdr3_nt: TGTGCCACCAGCAGACGCCAGGGTGCTGCCGGGGCCAACGTCCTGACTTTC

clone_size: -
d_call: -
j_call: TRBJ1-2
v_call: TRBV27
cdr3_aa: CASGWGINYGYTF
cdr3_nt: TGTGCCAGCGGCTGGGGGATTAACTATGGCTACACCTTC

clone_size: -
d_call: -
j_call: TRBJ2-3
v_call: TRBV5-1
cdr3_aa: CASSLSAVDTQYF
cdr3_nt: TGCGCCAGCAGCCTGTCGGCGGTGGATACGCAGTATTTT

clone_size: -
d_call: -
j_call: TRBJ2-3
v_call: TRBV9
cdr3_aa: CASSADRSVTDTQYF
cdr3_nt: TGTGCCAGCAGCGCGGATCGATCGGTAACAGATACGCAGTATTTT

clone_size: -
d_call: -
j_call: TRBJ2-2
v_call: TRBV11-2
cdr3_aa: CASSIPRTEDTGELFF
cdr3_nt: TGTGCCAGCAGCATACCTCGGACAGAAGACACCGGGGAGCTGTTTTTT